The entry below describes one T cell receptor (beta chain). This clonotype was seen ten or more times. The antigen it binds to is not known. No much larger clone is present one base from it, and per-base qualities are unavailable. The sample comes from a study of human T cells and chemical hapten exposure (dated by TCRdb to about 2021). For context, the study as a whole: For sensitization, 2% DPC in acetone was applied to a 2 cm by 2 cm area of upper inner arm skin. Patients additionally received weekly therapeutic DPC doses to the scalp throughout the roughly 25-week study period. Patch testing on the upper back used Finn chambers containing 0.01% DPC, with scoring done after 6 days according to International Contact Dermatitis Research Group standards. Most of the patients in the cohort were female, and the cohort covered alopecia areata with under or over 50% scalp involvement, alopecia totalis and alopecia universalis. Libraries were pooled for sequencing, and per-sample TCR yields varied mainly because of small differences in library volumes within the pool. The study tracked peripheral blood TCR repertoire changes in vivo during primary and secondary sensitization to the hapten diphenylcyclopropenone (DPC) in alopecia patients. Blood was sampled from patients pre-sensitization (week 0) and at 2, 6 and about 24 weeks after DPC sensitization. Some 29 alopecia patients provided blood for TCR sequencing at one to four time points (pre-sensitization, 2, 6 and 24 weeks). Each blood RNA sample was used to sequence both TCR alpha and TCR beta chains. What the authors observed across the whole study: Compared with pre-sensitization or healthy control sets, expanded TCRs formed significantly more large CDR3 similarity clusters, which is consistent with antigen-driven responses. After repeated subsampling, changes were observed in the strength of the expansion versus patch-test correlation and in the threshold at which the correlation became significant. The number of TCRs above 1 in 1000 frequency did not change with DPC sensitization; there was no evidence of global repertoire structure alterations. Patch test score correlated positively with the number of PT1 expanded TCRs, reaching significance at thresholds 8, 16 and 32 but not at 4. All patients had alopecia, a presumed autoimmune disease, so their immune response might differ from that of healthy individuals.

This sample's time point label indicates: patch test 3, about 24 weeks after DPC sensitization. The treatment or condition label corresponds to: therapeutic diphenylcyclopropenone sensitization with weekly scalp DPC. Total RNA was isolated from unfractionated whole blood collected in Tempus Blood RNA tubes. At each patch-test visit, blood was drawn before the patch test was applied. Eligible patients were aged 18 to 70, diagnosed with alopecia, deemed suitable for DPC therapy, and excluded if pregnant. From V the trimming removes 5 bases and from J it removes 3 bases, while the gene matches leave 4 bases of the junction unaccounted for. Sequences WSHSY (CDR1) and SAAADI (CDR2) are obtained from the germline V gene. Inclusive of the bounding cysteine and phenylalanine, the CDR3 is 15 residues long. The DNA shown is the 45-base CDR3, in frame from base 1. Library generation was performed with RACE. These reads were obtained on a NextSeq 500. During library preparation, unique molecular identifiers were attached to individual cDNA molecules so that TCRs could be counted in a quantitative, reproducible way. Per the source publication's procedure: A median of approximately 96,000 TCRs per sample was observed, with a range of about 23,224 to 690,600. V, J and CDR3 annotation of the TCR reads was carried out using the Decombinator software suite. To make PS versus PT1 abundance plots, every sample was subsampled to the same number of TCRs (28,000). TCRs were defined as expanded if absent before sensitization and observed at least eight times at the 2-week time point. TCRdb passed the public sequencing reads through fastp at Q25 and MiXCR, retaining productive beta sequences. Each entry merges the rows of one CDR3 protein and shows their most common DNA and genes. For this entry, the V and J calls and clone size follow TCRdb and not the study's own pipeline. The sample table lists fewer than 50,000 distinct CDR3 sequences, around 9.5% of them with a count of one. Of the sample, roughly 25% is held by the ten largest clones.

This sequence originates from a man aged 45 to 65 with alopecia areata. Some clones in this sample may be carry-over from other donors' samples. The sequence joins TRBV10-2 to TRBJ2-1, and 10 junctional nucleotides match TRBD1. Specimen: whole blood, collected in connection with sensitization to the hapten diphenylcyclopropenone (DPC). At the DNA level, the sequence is TGCGCCAGCAGTCGGACAGGGGGACGCTACAATGAGCAGTTCTTC. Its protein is CASSRTGGRYNEQFF.